The 25 T cell receptor beta chains below all came from one sample that was sequenced in a study of blood T cell repertoires in COVID-19. Repertoires were generated with immunoSEQ multiplex PCR, while TCRdb's copy carries only in-frame clones and drops some. The sample consists of fewer than 250,000 clones, 70% to 90% of them appearing once. The sample taken for sequencing was peripheral blood. These receptors came from a woman between 35 and 50 years old who had recovered from COVID-19.

This clone was detected once. The chain links TRBV28 to TRBJ2-1; 7 nucleotides line up with TRBD2. Trimming at V came to 4 bases and at J to 4 bases, leaving 7 bases not matched to a gene. CDR3 length: 15 amino acids. CDR1 and CDR2 (germline): MDHEN, SYDVKM. This CDR3 is CASSSGSSGYNEQFF. CDR3 coding DNA: TGTGCCAGCAGTTCAGGGTCTAGCGGATACAATGAGCAGTTCTTC.

CDR3 coding DNA: TGCGCCAGCAGTGGGCGGAACCCTCAGACTAGTAGTCCCTACAATGAGCAGTTCTTC. It codes for CASSGRNPQTSSPYNEQFF. This chain connects TRBV23-1 to TRBJ2-1; possibly TRBD2 for D (6 bases). TRBV23-1 is treated as an ORF (open reading frame) with a function not yet certain. V shed 5 bases and J shed 2 bases, with 25 bases lying between them. The CDR3 runs to 19 residues.

The genes are TRBV7-9 and TRBJ2-7, with 7 positions matching TRBD1. The CDR3 is made up of 14 amino acids. The trim removed 7 bases at V and 0 bases at J, leaving 6 bases unmatched. Germline CDR1 is SEHNR and CDR2 is FQNEAQ (reference sequence). CDR3 nucleotide sequence: TGTGCCAGCATTCCCGGGGACAGCTCCTACGAGCAGTACTTC. Its protein is CASIPGDSSYEQYF.

The chain has TRBV6-2 or TRBV6-3 and TRBJ1-6; D ambiguous. The V gene lost 1 base and the J gene lost 9 bases, with 13 bases spanning the gap. In germline, CDR1 is MNHEY, CDR2 SVGEGT. The CDR3 loop spans 15 amino acids. Written as DNA, the CDR3 is TGTGCCAGCAGTTACTTTGAGCCTCGGAGTTCACCCCTCCACTTT. Translation gives CASSYFEPRSSPLHF.

V is TRBV7-6 and J is TRBJ2-7; maybe TRBD2 (6 bases). Germline-derived CDR1 and CDR2 are SGHVS and FNYEAQ. The CDR3 length is 14 residues. Trimming removed 6 bases from V and 3 bases from J, with 15 bases in between. The CDR3 region is CASSLGEEFYEQYF. In nucleotides, the CDR3 is TGTGCCAGCAGTTTGGGGGAGGAATTCTACGAGCAGTACTTC.

The CDR3 loop reads CASSPISRDSLAKNIQYF. In nucleotides, the CDR3 is TGTGCCAGCTCACCGATAAGCCGGGACAGCCTAGCCAAAAACATTCAGTACTTC. This chain joins TRBV18 and TRBJ2-4; 7 positions match TRBD1. After removal of 3 bases from V and 0 bases from J, the junction contained 11 bases not matched to a gene. CDR3 size: 18 residues. Looked up from germline, CDR1 is KGHSH and CDR2 is LQKENI.

This clone was seen only once. This chain links TRBV28 with TRBJ2-7, with 7 bases lining up with TRBD1. The CDR3 length is 13 residues. Germline trimming cut 7 bases from V and 3 bases from J; bases unmatched to any gene: 6. The germline V gene has CDR1 MDHEN and CDR2 SYDVKM. The CDR3 nucleotides read TGTGCCAGCATTTCACAGGGGTACTACGAGCAGTACTTC. Protein: CASISQGYYEQYF.

This clone was detected only once. Here the CDR3 DNA reads TGTGCCAGCAGCTCGACGGGGGGCGGGAGGTGGCTCAATGAGCAGTTCTTC. Translating it yields CASSSTGGGRWLNEQFF. The rearrangement joins TRBV7-9 to TRBJ2-1; 8 positions agree with TRBD2. This CDR3 has 17 amino acids. Germline assignment: CDR1 SEHNR and CDR2 FQNEAQ (reference sequence). V was clipped by 4 bases and J by 6 bases; unmatched bases: 14.

This chain links TRBV4-2 with TRBJ2-7, with 10 bases aligning to TRBD2. Germline-derived CDR1 and CDR2 are LGHNA and YNFKEQ. The V and J ends lost 0 bases and 2 bases, in that order; junction bases with no gene match: 4. There are 16 residues in the CDR3. As DNA, the CDR3 is TGTGCCAGCAGCCAAGAGACTAGCGGGTTGACCTACGAGCAGTACTTC. Translated: CASSQETSGLTYEQYF.

The rearrangement uses TRBV7-2 and TRBJ2-1; 10 nucleotides line up with TRBD2. CDR3 length: 17 amino acids. The V segment lost 2 bases and the J segment 4 bases; nucleotides outside the gene matches: 8. Germline CDR1 SGHTA, CDR2 FQGNSA. Written as DNA, the CDR3 is TGTGCCAGCAGCTTAACCTCTACTAGCGGGGCATACAATGAGCAGTTCTTC. As protein: CASSLTSTSGAYNEQFF.

V is TRBV18 and J is TRBJ1-3; D gene ambiguous. Per the germline V gene, CDR1 is KGHSH and CDR2 is LQKENI. This CDR3 is built from 14 residues. V gave up 2 bases and J gave up 0 bases, with 5 bases separating them. DNA of the CDR3: TGTGCCAGCTCACCATGGAGCTCTGGAAACACCATATATTTT. Protein sequence: CASSPWSSGNTIYF.

The V call is TRBV10-3, the J call TRBJ2-4; 8 bases are a match to TRBD2. There are 15 residues in the CDR3. Germline V CDR1 and CDR2: ENHRY, SYGVKD. The junction had 6 bases not matched to a gene; V was cut back by 6 bases and J by 2 bases. The CDR3 bases are TGTGCCATCAGCGCGGGAGGAGGAACCAAAAACATTCAGTACTTC. Translated, it gives CAISAGGGTKNIQYF.

This chain links TRBV6-6 with TRBJ2-7; 11 nucleotides line up with TRBD1. The V segment lost 7 bases and the J segment 5 bases; nucleotides outside the gene matches: 4. This CDR3 region has 13 residues. CDR1 is MNHNY and CDR2 is SVGAGI in the germline V gene (reference sequence). DNA of the CDR3: TGTGCCAGCACGGGACAGGGGGGGGACGAGCAGTACTTC. Its protein product is CASTGQGGDEQYF.

The chain combines TRBV28 with TRBJ2-7; D is perhaps TRBD2 (5 bases). This CDR3 has 11 residues. The ends were cut back, 11 bases at V and 3 bases at J, with 11 bases in the middle. Germline values: CDR1 MDHEN, CDR2 SYDVKM. DNA of the CDR3: TGTGCCTGCGGGTTAATCTACGAGCAGTACTTC. It codes for CACGLIYEQYF.

The rearrangement uses TRBV7-9 and TRBJ1-1, with TRBD1 identical over 7 bases. V dropped 1 base and J dropped 4; count of bases not matched to a gene: 6. Germline V lookup: CDR1 SEHNR, CDR2 FQNEAQ (reference sequence). The CDR3 consists of 15 residues. This CDR3 reads CASSLGQGSITEAFF. The CDR3 nucleotides read TGTGCCAGCAGCTTAGGACAGGGAAGTATCACTGAAGCTTTCTTT. The whole variable domain, filled in from reference TRBV7-9 and TRBJ1-1, reads DTGVSQNPRHKITKRGQNVTFRCDPISEHNRLYWYRQTLGQGPEFLTYFQNEAQLEKSRLLSDRFSAERPKGSFSTLEIQRTEQGDSAMYLCASSLGQGSITEAFFGQGTRLTVV.

This chain connects TRBV14 to TRBJ2-7, with TRBD2 as a possible D gene (6 bases). The germline CDR1 and CDR2 sequences are SGHDN and FVKESK. The CDR3 is 13 amino acids. Trimming shortened V by 0 bases and J by 7 bases, and 10 bases separated the two germline ends. The CDR3: CASSQDRAGEQYF. CDR3 bases: TGTGCCAGCAGCCAAGATCGGGCGGGAGAGCAGTACTTC.

The V call is TRBV5-4, the J call TRBJ1-1, with D perhaps TRBD1 (6 bases). Germline-derived CDR1 and CDR2 are SGHNT and YYREEE (reference sequence). This CDR3 has 15 amino acids. V was cut by 0 bases and J by 0 bases, with 9 bases left in between. The chain's CDR3 is CASSLDRAVNTEAFF. The CDR3 DNA reads as TGTGCCAGCAGCTTGGACAGGGCGGTGAACACTGAAGCTTTCTTT.

The chain carries TRBV5-1 and TRBJ2-5, with 7 bases matching TRBD1. Germline loops: CDR1 SGHRS, CDR2 YFSETQ. CDR3 length equals 14 residues. V lost 3 bases, J lost 3 bases, and 5 bases stayed unmatched. The CDR3 protein is CASSSGQVEETQYF. The CDR3 DNA sequence: TGCGCCAGCAGCTCCGGACAGGTCGAAGAGACCCAGTACTTC.

The count of this clone is one. The gene calls are TRBV18 and TRBJ2-7; 9 nucleotides line up with TRBD2. V was clipped by 1 base and J by 1 base; unmatched bases: 5. The CDR3 has 16 residues. CDR1 and CDR2 (germline): KGHSH, LQKENI. CDR3 amino acids: CASSPQASGNSYEQYF. The CDR3 nucleotides read TGTGCCAGCTCACCACAGGCTAGCGGGAATTCCTACGAGCAGTACTTC.

This chain joins TRBV30 and TRBJ2-7, with TRBD2 matching 11 bases. CDR3 length equals 16 residues. Germline CDR1 and CDR2: GTSNPN and SVGIG (reference sequence). After removal of 3 bases from V and 1 base from J, the junction contained 8 bases not matched to a gene. CDR3 protein: CAWSAEGTSGSYEQYF. CDR3 bases: TGTGCCTGGAGCGCGGAGGGGACTAGCGGATCCTACGAGCAGTACTTC.

The rearrangement joins TRBV27 to TRBJ2-3, with TRBD1 matching 8 bases. The CDR3 runs 18 residues. In germline, CDR1 is MNHEY, CDR2 SMNVEV (reference sequence). Trimming took 4 bases from V and 1 from J; bases not matched to a gene: 13. The CDR3 here is CASSSYTAGGPGTDTQYF. CDR3 sequence (DNA): TGTGCCAGCAGTTCATACACCGCAGGGGGCCCCGGCACAGATACGCAGTATTTT.

In its sample, this clone was seen once. The chain carries TRBV19 and TRBJ2-4, with TRBD2 matching over 8 bases. In germline, CDR1 is LNHDA, CDR2 SQIVND (reference sequence). CDR3 length: 13 amino acids. The junction had 2 bases not matched to a gene; V was cut back by 2 bases and J by 8 bases. The CDR3 reads CASSISGRDIQYF. DNA of the CDR3: TGTGCCAGTAGTATAAGCGGGAGAGACATTCAGTACTTC.

This clone was recorded only once. The chain recombines TRBV7-2 with TRBJ2-2; TRBD1 matches 7 bases. This CDR3 contains 14 residues. The V gene end was trimmed by 0 bases and the J gene end by 6 bases; junction bases not matched to a gene: 1. CDR1 and CDR2 (germline): SGHTA, FQGNSA. CDR3 region: CASSLAQGPGELFF. The CDR3 DNA reads as TGTGCCAGCAGCTTAGCACAGGGGCCCGGGGAGCTGTTTTTT.

CDR3 sequence reads: CASSATTGTTYNEQFF. CDR3 DNA sequence: TGTGCCAGCAGCGCCACGACCGGGACAACCTACAATGAGCAGTTCTTC. The chain couples TRBV9 to TRBJ2-1; a possible D gene is TRBD1 (6 bases). Trimming took off 3 bases at V and 2 bases at J, with 15 bases between the two ends. This CDR3 region has 16 residues. CDR1 is SGDLS, CDR2 YYNGEE, per germline.

The chain is built from TRBV5-4 and TRBJ2-5; TRBD1 is a possible D gene (5 bases). The CDR3 runs 14 residues. Trimming shortened V by 3 bases and J by 2 bases, and 11 bases separated the two germline ends. Germline CDR1 reads SGHNT; CDR2 reads YYREEE (reference sequence). The CDR3 region is CASSSADTQETQYF. The CDR3 DNA follows: TGTGCCAGCAGCTCCGCGGACACTCAAGAGACCCAGTACTTC.